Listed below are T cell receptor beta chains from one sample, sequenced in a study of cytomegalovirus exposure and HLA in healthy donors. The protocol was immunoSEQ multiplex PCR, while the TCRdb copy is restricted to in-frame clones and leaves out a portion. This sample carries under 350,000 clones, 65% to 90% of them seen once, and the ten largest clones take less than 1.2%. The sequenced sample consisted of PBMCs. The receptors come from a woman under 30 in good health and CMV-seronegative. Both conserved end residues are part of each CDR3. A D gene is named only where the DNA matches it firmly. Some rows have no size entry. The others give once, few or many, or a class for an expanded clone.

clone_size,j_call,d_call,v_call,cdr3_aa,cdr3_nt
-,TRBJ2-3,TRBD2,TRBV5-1,CASSSGLTSGGTDTQYF,TGCGCCAGCAGCTCCGGCCTAACTAGCGGGGGCACAGATACGCAGTATTTT
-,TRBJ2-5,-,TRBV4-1,CASSPGLSGRETQYF,TGCGCCAGCAGCCCGGGACTCAGCGGAAGAGAGACCCAGTACTTC
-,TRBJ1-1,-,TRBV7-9,CASSLVSGRDTEAFF,TGTGCCAGCAGCTTAGTCTCAGGGAGGGACACTGAAGCTTTCTTT
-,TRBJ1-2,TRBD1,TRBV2,CASQQGNYGYTF,TGTGCCAGCCAACAGGGGAACTATGGCTACACCTTC
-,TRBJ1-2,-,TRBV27,CASRYTANYGYTF,TGTGCCAGCAGATACACAGCTAACTATGGCTACACCTTC
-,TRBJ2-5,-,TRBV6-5,CASTTGERPRFEYF,TGTGCCAGCACCACCGGGGAACGGCCACGTTTCGAGTACTTC
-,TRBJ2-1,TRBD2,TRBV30,CAWKVGTSRHNEQFF,TGTGCCTGGAAAGTCGGGACTAGCAGACACAATGAGCAGTTCTTC
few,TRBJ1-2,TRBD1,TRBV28,CASYSQGNYGYTF,TGTGCCAGCTACTCACAGGGGAACTATGGCTACACCTTC
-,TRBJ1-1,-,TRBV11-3,CASSLPGVRNEAFF,TGTGCCAGCAGCTTACCAGGGGTTAGGAATGAAGCTTTCTTT
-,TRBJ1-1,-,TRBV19,CASSIYQGGDTEAFF,TGTGCCAGTAGTATCTACCAGGGTGGGGATACTGAAGCTTTCTTT
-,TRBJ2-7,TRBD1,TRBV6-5,CASSPGTGQTYEQYF,TGTGCCAGCAGCCCGGGGACAGGCCAGACCTACGAGCAGTACTTC
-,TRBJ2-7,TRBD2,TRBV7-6,CASSPTGTSSYEQYF,TGTGCCAGCAGCCCGACGGGGACTAGCAGCTACGAGCAGTACTTC
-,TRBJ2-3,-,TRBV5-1,CASSWTGRETQYF,TGCGCCAGCAGCTGGACAGGGAGGGAGACGCAGTATTTT
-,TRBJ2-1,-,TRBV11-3,CASSLRQPRWDEQFF,TGTGCCAGCAGCTTAAGACAGCCTCGGTGGGATGAGCAGTTCTTC
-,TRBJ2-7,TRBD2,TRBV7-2,CASSLVLAGSYEQYF,TGTGCCAGCAGCTTAGTACTAGCGGGATCCTACGAGCAGTACTTC
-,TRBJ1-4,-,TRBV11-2,CASSLALEKLFF,TGTGCCAGCAGCTTAGCCCTAGAAAAACTGTTTTTT
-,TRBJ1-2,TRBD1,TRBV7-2,CASSSLRDRGIVGGYTF,TGTGCCAGCAGCTCCCTTAGGGACAGGGGGATAGTAGGCGGCTACACCTTC
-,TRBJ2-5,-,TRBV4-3,CASSPDTSQETQYF,TGCGCCAGCAGCCCCGACACCTCTCAAGAGACCCAGTACTTC
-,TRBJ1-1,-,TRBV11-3,CASRRDQLNTEAFF,TGTGCCAGCAGGCGGGATCAGTTGAACACTGAAGCTTTCTTT
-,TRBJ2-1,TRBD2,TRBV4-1,CASSHDSWLAGTSSYNEQFF,TGCGCCAGCAGCCATGACAGTTGGCTAGCGGGGACCAGCTCCTACAATGAGCAGTTCTTC
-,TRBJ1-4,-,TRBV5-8,CASSPVGDTLFF,TGTGCCAGCAGCCCCGTGGGGGACACGCTGTTTTTT
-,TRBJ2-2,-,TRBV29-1,CSVEDPDSASPNTGELFF,TGCAGCGTTGAAGACCCCGACAGCGCCTCCCCGAACACCGGGGAGCTGTTTTTT
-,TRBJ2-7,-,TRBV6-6,CASQGGPYEQYF,TGTGCCAGTCAAGGGGGACCCTACGAGCAGTACTTC
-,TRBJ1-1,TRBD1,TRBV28,CASRRTGVRLTTEAFF,TGTGCCAGCAGGAGGACAGGAGTTAGGTTGACCACTGAAGCTTTCTTT